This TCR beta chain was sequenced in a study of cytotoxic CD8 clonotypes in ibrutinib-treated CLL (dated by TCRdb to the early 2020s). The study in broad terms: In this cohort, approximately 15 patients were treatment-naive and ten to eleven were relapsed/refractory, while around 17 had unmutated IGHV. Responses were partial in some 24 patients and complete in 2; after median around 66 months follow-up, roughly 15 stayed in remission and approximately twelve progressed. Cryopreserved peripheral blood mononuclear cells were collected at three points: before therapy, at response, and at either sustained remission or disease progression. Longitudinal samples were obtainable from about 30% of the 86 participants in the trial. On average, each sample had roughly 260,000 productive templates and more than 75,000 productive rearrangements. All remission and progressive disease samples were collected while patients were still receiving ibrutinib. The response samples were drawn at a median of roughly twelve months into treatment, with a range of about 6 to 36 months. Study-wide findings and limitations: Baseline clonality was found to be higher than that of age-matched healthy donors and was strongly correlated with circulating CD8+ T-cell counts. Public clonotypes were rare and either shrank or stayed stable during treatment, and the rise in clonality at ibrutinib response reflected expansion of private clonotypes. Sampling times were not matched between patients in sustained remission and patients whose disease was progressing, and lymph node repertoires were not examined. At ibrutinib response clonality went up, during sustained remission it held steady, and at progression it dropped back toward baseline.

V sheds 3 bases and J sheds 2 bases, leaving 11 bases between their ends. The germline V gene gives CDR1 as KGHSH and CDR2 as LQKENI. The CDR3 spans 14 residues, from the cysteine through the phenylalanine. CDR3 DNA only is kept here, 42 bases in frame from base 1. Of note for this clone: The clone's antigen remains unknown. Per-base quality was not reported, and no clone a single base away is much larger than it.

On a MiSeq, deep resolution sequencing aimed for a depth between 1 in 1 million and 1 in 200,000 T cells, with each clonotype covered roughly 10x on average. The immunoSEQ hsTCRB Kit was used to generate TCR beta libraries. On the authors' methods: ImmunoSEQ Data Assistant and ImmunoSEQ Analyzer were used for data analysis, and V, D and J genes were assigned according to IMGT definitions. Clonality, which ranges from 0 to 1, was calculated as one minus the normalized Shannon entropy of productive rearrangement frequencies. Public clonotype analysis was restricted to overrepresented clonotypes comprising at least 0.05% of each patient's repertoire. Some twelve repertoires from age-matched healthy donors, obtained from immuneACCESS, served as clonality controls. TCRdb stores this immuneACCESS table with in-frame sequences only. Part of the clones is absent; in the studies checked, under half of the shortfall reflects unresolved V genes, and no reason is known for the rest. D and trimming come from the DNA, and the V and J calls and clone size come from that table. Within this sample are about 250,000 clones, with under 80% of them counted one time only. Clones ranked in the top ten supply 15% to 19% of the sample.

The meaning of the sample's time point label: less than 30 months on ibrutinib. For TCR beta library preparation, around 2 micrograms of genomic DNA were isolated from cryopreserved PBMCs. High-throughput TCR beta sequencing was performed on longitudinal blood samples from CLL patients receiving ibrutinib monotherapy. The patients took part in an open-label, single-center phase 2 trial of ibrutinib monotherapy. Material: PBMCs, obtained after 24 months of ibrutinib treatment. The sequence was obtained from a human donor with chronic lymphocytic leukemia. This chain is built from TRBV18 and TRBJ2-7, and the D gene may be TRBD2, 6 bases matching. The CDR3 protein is CASSPLAQPYEQYF. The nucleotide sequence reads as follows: TGTGCCAGCTCACCCCTAGCGCAACCCTACGAGCAGTACTTC.